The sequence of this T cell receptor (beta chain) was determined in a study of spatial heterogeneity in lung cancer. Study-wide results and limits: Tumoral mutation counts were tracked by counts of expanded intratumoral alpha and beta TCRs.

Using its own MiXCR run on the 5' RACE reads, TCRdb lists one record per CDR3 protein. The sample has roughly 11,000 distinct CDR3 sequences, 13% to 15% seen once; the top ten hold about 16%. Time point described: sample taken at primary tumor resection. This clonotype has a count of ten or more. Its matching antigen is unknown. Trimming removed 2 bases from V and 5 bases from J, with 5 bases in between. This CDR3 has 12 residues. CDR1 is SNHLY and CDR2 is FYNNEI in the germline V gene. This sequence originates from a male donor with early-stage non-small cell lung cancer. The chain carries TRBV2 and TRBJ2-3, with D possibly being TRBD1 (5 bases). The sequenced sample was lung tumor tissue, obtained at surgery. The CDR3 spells CASSERGDTQYF. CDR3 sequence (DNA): TGTGCCAGCAGTGAAAGGGGAGATACGCAGTATTTT.